The clone carrying this TCR beta chain was detected a few times. The antigen is undetermined. Additional DNA sequences in this sample encode the identical CDR3. The data originate from a study of a mutant IDH1 vaccine in newly diagnosed glioma. Looking at the study overall: Averaging approximately 42 years of age, treated patients were around 60% male and roughly 38% female. Earlier treatment was radiotherapy, temozolomide, or both, with most getting both.

Repertoires were generated with immunoSEQ multiplex PCR, while TCRdb's copy carries only in-frame clones and drops some. The sample has approximately 70,000 clones, 79% seen once. The sample's time point: baseline, week 1 (first vaccination visit). This sample's treatment: pre-vaccination baseline after standard-of-care therapy. Donors had new WHO grade 3 or 4 IDH1-mutant, ATRX-lost astrocytomas. Study-level points and caveats: In approximately 92% of patients, immune responses induced by the vaccine occurred.

The sequence derives from a man between 45 and 60 years old with glioma. The sample in question was PBMCs, obtained from a glioma patient treated with radiotherapy, temozolomide or both.

In nucleotides, the CDR3 is TGTGCCAGCAGCGCAACAGGGAACACTGAAGCTTTCTTT. It yields the protein CASSATGNTEAFF. The V call is TRBV9, the J call TRBJ1-1, with D possibly TRBD1 on 5 matching bases. The CDR3 is 13 residues long. Trimming cost V 3 bases and J 1 base, with 7 bases left between them. CDR1 is SGDLS, CDR2 YYNGEE, per germline. Drawing the rest from reference TRBV9 and TRBJ1-1, the complete variable domain is DSGVTQTPKHLITATGQRVTLRCSPRSGDLSVYWYQQSLDQGLQFLIQYYNGEERAKGNILERFSAQQFPDLHSELNLSSLELGDSALYFCASSATGNTEAFFGQGTRLTVV.